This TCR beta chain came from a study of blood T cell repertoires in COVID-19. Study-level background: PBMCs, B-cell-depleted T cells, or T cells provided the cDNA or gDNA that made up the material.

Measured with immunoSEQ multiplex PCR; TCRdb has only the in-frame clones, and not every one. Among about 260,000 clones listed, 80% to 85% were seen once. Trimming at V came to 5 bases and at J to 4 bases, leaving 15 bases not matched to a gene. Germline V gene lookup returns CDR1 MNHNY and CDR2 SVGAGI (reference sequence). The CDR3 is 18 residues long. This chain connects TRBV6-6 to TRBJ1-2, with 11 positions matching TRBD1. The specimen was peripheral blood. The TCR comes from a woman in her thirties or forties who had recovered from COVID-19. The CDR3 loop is CASSLHAPRTGGAYGYTF. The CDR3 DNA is TGTGCCAGCAGTCTCCATGCCCCCCGGACAGGGGGCGCCTATGGCTACACCTTC.